The 18 T cell receptor beta chains reported below all come from one sample, sequenced in a study of T cell changes during pregnancy in multiple sclerosis (dated by TCRdb to between 2018 and 2021). Library preparation was by the immunoSEQ multiplex PCR assay. Imported from immuneACCESS, the table was reduced by TCRdb to in-frame sequences with V and J called. These copies leave out some clones; in studies compared against another copy, an unresolved V gene accounts for under half, and the cause of the remainder is not known. The sample records under 95,000 clones, 85% to 95% of which are singletons. The top ten constitute approximately 1.9% of the sample. This material consisted of peripheral blood, taken after pregnancy. All receptors come from a female donor with multiple sclerosis, enrolled in a pregnancy study.

J is TRBJ1-5 and V is TRBV30; 10 bases are shared with TRBD1. Per germline, CDR1 GTSNPN and CDR2 SVGIG (reference sequence). V gave up 7 bases and J gave up 7 bases; unmatched junction bases: 4. There are 12 residues in the CDR3. The CDR3 DNA follows: TGTGCCTACATGACAGGGGGCCAGCCCCAGCATTTT. Translated: CAYMTGGQPQHF.

This chain connects TRBV29-1 to TRBJ2-5; D ambiguous. The CDR3 is made up of 13 amino acids. V shed 1 base and J shed 0 bases, with 6 bases lying between them. Germline loops: CDR1 SQVTM, CDR2 ANQGSEA. The CDR3 is CSVEGGYQETQYF. The CDR3, as DNA: TGCAGCGTTGAAGGAGGCTACCAAGAGACCCAGTACTTC.

V gene TRBV9 combines with J gene TRBJ2-7; possibly TRBD1 for D (7 bases). The ends were cut back, 3 bases at V and 6 bases at J, with 16 bases in the middle. Germline V gene lookup returns CDR1 SGDLS and CDR2 YYNGEE. This CDR3 is built from 14 residues. For the CDR3, the DNA is TGTGCCAGCAGCGAGGGGGGACAGCCCGCCGAGCAGTACTTC. Encoded protein: CASSEGGQPAEQYF.

This chain joins TRBV5-6 and TRBJ2-3; 13 bases line up with TRBD2. The CDR3 extends over 18 amino acids. Germline CDR1 SGHDT, CDR2 YYEEEE. The V gene end was trimmed by 9 bases and the J gene end by 1 base; junction bases not matched to a gene: 14. DNA of the CDR3: TGTGCCACCTACGCCGGACTAGCGGGGGCGATTGGCACAGATACGCAGTATTTT. Amino acid sequence: CATYAGLAGAIGTDTQYF.

The gene calls are TRBV7-9 and TRBJ1-4, with 7 bases that match TRBD1. This CDR3 is built from 14 residues. Per the germline V gene, CDR1 is SEHNR and CDR2 is FQNEAQ (reference sequence). With 5 bases clipped from V and 8 bases from J, the junction kept 8 bases outside the gene matches. The CDR3 DNA follows: TGTGCCAGCAGCGATCGACAGGGAGAGGAAAAACTGTTTTTT. Translated: CASSDRQGEEKLFF.

This chain connects TRBV11-2 to TRBJ1-2; D is undetermined. Germline loops: CDR1 SGHAT, CDR2 FQNNGV. Between the trimmed V and J ends, which lost 2 bases and 7 bases, there was a span of 29 bases. This CDR3 is 19 amino acids long. CDR3 bases: TGTGCCAGCAGCTTAATCAGATTGTCAGTTGGAGCGATGACGGCTGGCTACACCTTC. Translation: CASSLIRLSVGAMTAGYTF.

V is TRBV19 and J is TRBJ2-2; TRBD2 agrees at 7 bases. Germline V gene data show CDR1 as LNHDA and CDR2 as SQIVND (reference sequence). CDR3 length equals 15 residues. The J segment lost 6 bases and the V segment lost 6 bases, leaving 10 bases of the junction unmatched. The CDR3 sequence: CASRESGGGAGELFF. In DNA form, the CDR3 reads TGTGCCAGTAGAGAGAGTGGGGGGGGAGCCGGGGAGCTGTTTTTT.

The chain links TRBV23-1 to TRBJ1-2; 9 bases line up with TRBD1. TRBV23-1 is given ORF status, its function remaining uncertain. V shed 4 bases and J 4 bases; nucleotides not matched to a gene: 4. The CDR3 is 14 amino acids. The CDR3 spells CASSLGQGRYGYTF. The CDR3 nucleotides read TGCGCCAGCAGTCTGGGACAGGGACGCTATGGCTACACCTTC.

A single count supports this clone. The J gene is TRBJ1-2, the V gene TRBV18; 7 bases align to TRBD1. J lost 0 bases, V lost 2 bases, and 0 bases had no gene match. This CDR3 region has 14 residues. The germline V gene has CDR1 KGHSH and CDR2 LQKENI. The CDR3 is CASSPGTANYGYTF. In nucleotides, the CDR3 is TGTGCCAGCTCACCAGGGACAGCTAACTATGGCTACACCTTC. Drawing the rest from reference TRBV18 and TRBJ1-2, the complete variable domain is NAGVMQNPRHLVRRRGQEARLRCSPMKGHSHVYWYRQLPEEGLKFMVYLQKENIIDESGMPKERFSAEFPKEGPSILRIQQVVRGDSAAYFCASSPGTANYGYTFGSGTRLTVV.

The chain recombines TRBV29-1 with TRBJ1-1; TRBD1 aligns across 7 bases. CDR1 is SQVTM, CDR2 ANQGSEA, per germline. The CDR3 is made up of 10 amino acids. V gave up 6 bases and J gave up 11 bases; unmatched junction bases: 6. The CDR3 DNA reads as TGCAGCGTCCAGAGGGGGCACGCTTTCTTT. This translates into CSVQRGHAFF.

V gene TRBV15 combines with J gene TRBJ1-5, with a possible D match to TRBD1 (6 bases). The CDR3 length is 13 residues. The germline V gene has CDR1 LNHNV and CDR2 YYDKDF (reference sequence). V shed 3 bases and J shed 4 bases, with 7 bases lying between them. Here the CDR3 reads CATSSQGNQPQHF. The CDR3 DNA reads as TGTGCCACCAGCAGCCAGGGGAATCAGCCCCAGCATTTT.

The rearrangement uses TRBV2 and TRBJ2-1, with 7 bases lining up with TRBD1. CDR1 and CDR2 (germline): SNHLY, FYNNEI. V shed 8 bases, J shed 7 bases, and the junction held 11 bases outside the gene matches. This CDR3 comprises 14 residues. The CDR3 loop is CASRRGQSLNEQFF. The DNA for the CDR3 is TGTGCCAGCCGCCGGGGACAGTCATTGAATGAGCAGTTCTTC. Based on the CDR3 plus reference TRBV2 and TRBJ2-1, the full variable domain is EPEVTQTPSHQVTQMGQEVILRCVPISNHLYFYWYRQILGQKVEFLVSFYNNEISEKSEIFDDQFSVERPDGSNFTLKIRSTKLEDSAMYFCASRRGQSLNEQFFGPGTRLTVL.

This chain joins TRBV2 and TRBJ2-2, with 10 bases lining up with TRBD2. Unmatched junction bases numbered 7, after V lost 8 bases and J lost 7 bases. Germline lookup yields CDR1 SNHLY and CDR2 FYNNEI. This CDR3 is 14 amino acids long. Written as DNA, the CDR3 is TGTGCCAGCTTCAGCGGGGGGGCCATCGGGGAGCTGTTTTTT. Its protein is CASFSGGAIGELFF.

J is TRBJ1-1 and V is TRBV10-3; possible D gene TRBD1, 6 bases. Trimming pared 8 bases from V and 1 base from J, leaving 17 bases between. The length of the CDR3 is 15 residues. Germline-derived CDR1 and CDR2 are ENHRY and SYGVKD. CDR3 coding DNA: TGTGCCATCCAGCCCAGGGTACAGGGGAACACTGAAGCTTTCTTT. This sequence encodes CAIQPRVQGNTEAFF.

The chain joins TRBV9 to TRBJ1-2; the D is unclear. Germline lookup yields CDR1 SGDLS and CDR2 YYNGEE. CDR3 length equals 14 residues. V lost 0 bases and J lost 2, with 8 bases in between. CDR3 nucleotide sequence: TGTGCCAGCAGCGTAGATGGCAGAAACTATGGCTACACCTTC. Its translation: CASSVDGRNYGYTF.

The rearrangement uses TRBV6-5 and TRBJ1-4, with D possibly being TRBD1 (6 bases). Looked up from germline, CDR1 is MNHEY and CDR2 is SVGAGI. V was shortened by 6 bases and J by 8 bases, with 19 bases between the two germline ends. The length of the CDR3 is 15 residues. CDR3: CASRDSTLLGEKLFF. CDR3 nucleotides: TGTGCCAGCAGGGACAGTACGCTACTGGGGGAAAAACTGTTTTTT.

The CDR3 DNA reads TGTGCCAGCAGCCCCACCGCAGGTTATCAGCCCCAGCATTTT. Its protein is CASSPTAGYQPQHF. The chain uses TRBV11-2 and TRBJ1-5; D is undetermined. The CDR3 is 14 amino acids. From germline, CDR1 is SGHAT and CDR2 FQNNGV. V was pared by 5 bases and J by 5 bases, with 13 bases between.

The CDR3 DNA is TGTGCCAGCAGCCCTGGAGGGGGCTCCTATGGCTACACCTTC. Its translation is CASSPGGGSYGYTF. The chain links TRBV6-5 to TRBJ1-2; 7 bases are a match to TRBD1. The CDR3 runs to 14 residues. The V gene's germline CDR1 is MNHEY and CDR2 SVGAGI. The junction had 8 bases not matched to a gene; V was cut back by 6 bases and J by 4 bases.